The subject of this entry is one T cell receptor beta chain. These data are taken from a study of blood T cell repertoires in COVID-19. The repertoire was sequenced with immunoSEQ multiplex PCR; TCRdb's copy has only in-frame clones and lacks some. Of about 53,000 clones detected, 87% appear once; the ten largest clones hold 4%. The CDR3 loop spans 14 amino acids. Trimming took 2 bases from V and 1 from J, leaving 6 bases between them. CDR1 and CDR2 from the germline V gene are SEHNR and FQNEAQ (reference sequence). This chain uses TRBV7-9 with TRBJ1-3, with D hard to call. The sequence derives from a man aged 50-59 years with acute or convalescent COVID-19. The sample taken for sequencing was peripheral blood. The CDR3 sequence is CASSLTRSGNTIYF. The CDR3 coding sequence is TGTGCCAGCAGCTTAACGAGATCTGGAAACACCATATATTTT.